This TCR beta chain was documented in a study of blood T cells in healthy people across ages. Across the whole study: About one barcoded beta molecule per two T cells was captured by template switching.

V was clipped by 7 bases and J by 7 bases, with 11 bases between them. CDR3 length: 11 amino acids. From germline, CDR1 is SQVTM and CDR2 ANQGSEA. Using a J-beta primer mix together with a sample-barcoded 5' primer, a second PCR was run for roughly 6 to 12 cycles. TCRdb analysed the 5' RACE reads with MiXCR anew, one entry per CDR3 protein. The data show around 800,000 distinct CDR3 sequences, more than 25% seen once. The data were also submitted as part of a second study, on T cells of mothers and their children. That study adds: Barcodes for each sample and 2-4 random nucleotides were added by the M1S primer used in the second PCR.

This receptor was identified in a boy aged 5-17 years in good health. The material sequenced was blood. J is TRBJ1-3 and V is TRBV29-1; D gene ambiguous. CDR3 DNA: TGCAGCGCAATGACCGGGAACACCATATATTTT. As protein: CSAMTGNTIYF.